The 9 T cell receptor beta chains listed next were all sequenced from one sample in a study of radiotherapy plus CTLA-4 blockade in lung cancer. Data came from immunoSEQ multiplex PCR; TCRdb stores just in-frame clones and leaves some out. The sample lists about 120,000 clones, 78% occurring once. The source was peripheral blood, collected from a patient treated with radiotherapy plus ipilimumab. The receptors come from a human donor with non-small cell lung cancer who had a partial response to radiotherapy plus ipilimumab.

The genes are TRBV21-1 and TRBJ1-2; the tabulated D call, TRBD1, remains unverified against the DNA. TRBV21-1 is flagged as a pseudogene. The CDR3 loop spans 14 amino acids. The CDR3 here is CASSSQGSHYGYTF. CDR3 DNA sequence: TGTGCCAGCAGTTCACAGGGGTCGCACTATGGCTACACCTTC.

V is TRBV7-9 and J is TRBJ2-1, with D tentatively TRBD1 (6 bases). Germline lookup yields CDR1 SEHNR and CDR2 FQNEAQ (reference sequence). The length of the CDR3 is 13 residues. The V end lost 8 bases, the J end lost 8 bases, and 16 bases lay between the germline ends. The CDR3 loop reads CASRDTLWYEQFF. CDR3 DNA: TGTGCCAGCCGGGACACCCTCTGGTATGAGCAGTTCTTC.

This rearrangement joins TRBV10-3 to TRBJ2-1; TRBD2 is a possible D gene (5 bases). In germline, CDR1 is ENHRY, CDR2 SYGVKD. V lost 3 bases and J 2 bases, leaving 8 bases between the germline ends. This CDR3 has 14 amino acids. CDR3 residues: CAISEAETYNEQFF. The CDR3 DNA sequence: TGTGCCATCAGTGAAGCGGAGACCTACAATGAGCAGTTCTTC.

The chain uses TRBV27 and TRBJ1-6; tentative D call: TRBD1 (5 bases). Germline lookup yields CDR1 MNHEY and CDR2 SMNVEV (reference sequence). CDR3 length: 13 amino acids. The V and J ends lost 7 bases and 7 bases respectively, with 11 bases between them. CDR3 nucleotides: TGTGCCAGCACGGTTAGGGGAAATTCACCCCTCCACTTT. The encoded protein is CASTVRGNSPLHF.

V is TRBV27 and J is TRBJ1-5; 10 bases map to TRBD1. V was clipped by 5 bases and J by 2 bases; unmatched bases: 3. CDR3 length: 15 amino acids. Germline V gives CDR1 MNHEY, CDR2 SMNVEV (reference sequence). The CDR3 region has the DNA TGTGCCAGCAGTCTGGGGACAGGGGGCAATCAGCCCCAGCATTTT. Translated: CASSLGTGGNQPQHF.

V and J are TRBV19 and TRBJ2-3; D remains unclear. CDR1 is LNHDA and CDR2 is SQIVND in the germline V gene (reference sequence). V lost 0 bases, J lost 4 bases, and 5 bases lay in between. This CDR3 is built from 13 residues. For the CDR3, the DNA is TGTGCCAGTAGTATAGATCTTCCAGATACGCAGTATTTT. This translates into CASSIDLPDTQYF.

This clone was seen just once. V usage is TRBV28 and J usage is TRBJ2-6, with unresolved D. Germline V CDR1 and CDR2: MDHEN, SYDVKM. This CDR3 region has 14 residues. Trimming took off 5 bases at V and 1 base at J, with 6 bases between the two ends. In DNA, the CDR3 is TGTGCCAGCAGTCAGATATCTGGGGCCAACGTCCTGACTTTC. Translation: CASSQISGANVLTF.

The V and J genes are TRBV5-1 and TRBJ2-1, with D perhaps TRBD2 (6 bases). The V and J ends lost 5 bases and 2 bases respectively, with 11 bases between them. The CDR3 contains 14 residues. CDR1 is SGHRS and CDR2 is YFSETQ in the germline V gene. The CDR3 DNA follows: TGCGCCAGCAGTGCCTCGGGGGCCTACAATGAGCAGTTCTTC. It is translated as CASSASGAYNEQFF.

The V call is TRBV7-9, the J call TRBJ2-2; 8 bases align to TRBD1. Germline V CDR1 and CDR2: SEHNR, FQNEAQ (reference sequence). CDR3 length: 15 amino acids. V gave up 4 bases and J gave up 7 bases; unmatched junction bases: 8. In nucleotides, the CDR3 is TGTGCCAGCAGCTCAGGGACAGGACGTCGCGGGGAGCTGTTTTTT. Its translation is CASSSGTGRRGELFF.